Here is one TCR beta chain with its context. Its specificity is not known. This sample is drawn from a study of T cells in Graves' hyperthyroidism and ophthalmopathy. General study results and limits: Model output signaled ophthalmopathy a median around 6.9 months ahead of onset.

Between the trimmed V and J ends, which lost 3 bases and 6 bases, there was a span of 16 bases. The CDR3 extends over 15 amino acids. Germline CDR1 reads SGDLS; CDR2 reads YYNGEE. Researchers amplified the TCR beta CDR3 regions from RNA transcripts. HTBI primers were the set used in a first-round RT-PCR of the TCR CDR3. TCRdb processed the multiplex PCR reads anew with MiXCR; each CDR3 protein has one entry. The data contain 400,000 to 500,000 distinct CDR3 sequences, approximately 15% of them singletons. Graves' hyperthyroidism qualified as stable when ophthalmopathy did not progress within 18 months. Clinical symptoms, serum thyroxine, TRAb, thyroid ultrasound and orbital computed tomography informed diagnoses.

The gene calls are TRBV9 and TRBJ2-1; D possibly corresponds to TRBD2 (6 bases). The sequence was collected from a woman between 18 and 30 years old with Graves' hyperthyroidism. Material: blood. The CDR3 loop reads CASSATGLRGNEQFF. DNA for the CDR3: TGTGCCAGCAGCGCGACGGGACTCCGGGGCAATGAGCAGTTCTTC.